This T cell receptor beta chain was obtained from a study of T cell changes during pregnancy in multiple sclerosis. Assay: immunoSEQ multiplex PCR; the TCRdb copy retains only in-frame clones and omits some. The table shows 45,000 to 65,000 clones, with around 93% occurring only once. Trimming pared 5 bases from V and 0 bases from J, leaving 8 bases between. The CDR3 has 14 residues. Germline V gene data show CDR1 as SGHTA and CDR2 as FQGNSA. The specimen comprised peripheral blood, sampled after pregnancy. This TCR was sampled from a female donor in good health, enrolled as a control in a pregnancy study. The chain employs TRBV7-2 and TRBJ1-3, with unresolved D. In DNA, the CDR3 is TGTGCCAGCAGCCCCTCGGTCTCTGGAAACACCATATATTTT. It specifies CASSPSVSGNTIYF.